This T cell receptor beta chain was documented in a study of T cell repertoires and leukemia-associated antigens (dated by TCRdb to between 2017 and 2020). General notes on the study: Per sample, about 5.1 to 6.6 million read pairs and about 3 to 5.0 million effective reads were obtained, for 15 million to 20 million effective reads in total. The study aimed to identify which antigen a TCR Vbeta21 clone previously found in CML patients recognizes, using in vitro peptide stimulation of healthy T cells.

Inclusive of the bounding cysteine and phenylalanine, the CDR3 is 17 residues long. The entry retains the CDR3 DNA only, 51 bases that are in frame from base 1. Based on the germline V gene, the CDR1 and CDR2 sequences are MNHEY and SVGAGI. Unmatched junction bases come to 12, with V trimmed by 0 bases and J by 7 bases. CD3+ T cells were first rested overnight at about 2.5 million cells/mL in RPMI 1640 without fetal bovine serum. Following the manufacturer's instructions, MACS immunomagnetic beads were used to pull CD3+ T cells out of the PBMCs. Points the paper makes about the study in general: No significant differences among the four groups were observed in the numbers of Vbeta genes (approximately 60), Jbeta genes (about 15), VDJ rearrangements, or unique CDR3s. The antigen specificity and function of the expanded clones were not directly tested and needed further investigation.

TRIzol reagent was used to extract total RNA from the cultured T cells. TCRbeta libraries were amplified from RNA by 5' rapid amplification of cDNA ends (5'RACE). Before sequencing, Qubit, an Agilent instrument, and quantitative PCR were used to check library concentration and integrity. Qualified libraries were sequenced on Illumina HiSeq or MiSeq by a commercial service provider. Processing in the source paper ran as follows. TCR sequences in each sample were identified with MiXCR version 1.8.2. For a clone to count as qualified, its CDR3 had to be longer than four amino acids, its nucleotide length had to be in-frame, and the clone could not contain a stop codon. An effective read was defined as a read containing the complete CDR3 structure. RT-PCR with 24 Vbeta primers, GeneScan spectratyping, and Sanger sequencing were used to validate expanded clones. Through fastp at Q25 and MiXCR, TCRdb rebuilt clones from the public reads, retaining in-frame beta chains. Duplicate CDR3 protein sequences are folded into a single record with the most common DNA and genes. The V and J calls were determined by TCRdb, not by the authors. The sample yields 10,000 to 12,000 distinct CDR3 sequences; 35% to 45% were counted once. The ten most abundant clones make up about a quarter of the sample.

This clonotype was seen a few times. Its antigen remains unidentified. No per-base quality is available; no much larger clone lies one base away. The sequencing sample was made of CD3+ T cells sorted from blood and cultured. The rearranged chain carries TRBV6-5 and TRBJ2-1, with 7 middle bases fitting TRBD2. The TCR comes from a female donor in good health. The nucleotide sequence is given as TGTGCCAGCAGTTACTCGCGTCTAACGGGAGGTTCTAATGAGCAGTTCTTC. It specifies CASSYSRLTGGSNEQFF.